Each of the 19 T cell receptor beta chains below was sequenced from the same sample in a study of blood T cell repertoires in COVID-19. Some clones are missing from TCRdb's copy, which holds only in-frame ones; the method was immunoSEQ multiplex PCR. The sample carries fewer than 200,000 clones, approximately 89% recorded once. What was sequenced was peripheral blood. These receptors all come from a woman in her sixties with acute or convalescent COVID-19.

The V call is TRBV6-5, the J call TRBJ2-7; 11 nucleotides line up with TRBD2. J lost 4 bases, V lost 4 bases, and 3 bases had no gene match. The CDR3 sequence is 14 residues long. Germline V CDR1 and CDR2: MNHEY, SVGAGI. The CDR3 region is CASSFGLAGYEQYF. The CDR3 region has the DNA TGTGCCAGCAGTTTCGGACTAGCGGGTTACGAGCAGTACTTC.

V gene TRBV10-3 combines with J gene TRBJ2-1, with 8 bases fitting TRBD2. In germline, CDR1 is ENHRY, CDR2 SYGVKD. CDR3 length: 16 amino acids. Trimming removed 2 bases from V and 5 bases from J; junction bases left unmatched: 8. The CDR3 DNA reads as TGTGCCATCAGTGAGCCCCCGGGGACTAGTAACAATGAGCAGTTCTTC. Translation gives CAISEPPGTSNNEQFF.

This clone came up once. The CDR3 nucleotides read TGTGCCAGCAGTGAAAGTTCAGGGGTTAGCAATCAGCCCCAGCATTTT. It is translated as CASSESSGVSNQPQHF. The chain combines TRBV2 with TRBJ1-5, with D possibly TRBD1 on 6 matching bases. The V end lost 2 bases, the J end lost 0 bases, and 11 bases lay between the germline ends. The CDR3 has 16 residues. Germline loops: CDR1 SNHLY, CDR2 FYNNEI. Complete variable domain (other parts from reference TRBV2 and TRBJ1-5): EPEVTQTPSHQVTQMGQEVILRCVPISNHLYFYWYRQILGQKVEFLVSFYNNEISEKSEIFDDQFSVERPDGSNFTLKIRSTKLEDSAMYFCASSESSGVSNQPQHFGDGTRLSIL.

This clone was counted a single time. This sequence joins TRBV28 and TRBJ2-5; D is unresolved. The length of the CDR3 is 11 residues. Germline lookup yields CDR1 MDHEN and CDR2 SYDVKM. V gave up 4 bases and J gave up 5 bases, with 5 bases separating them. CDR3 loop: CASSSSETQYF. For the CDR3, the DNA is TGTGCCAGCAGTTCGTCGGAGACCCAGTACTTC.

This rearrangement joins TRBV13 to TRBJ2-3; D unresolved. This CDR3 has 11 residues. The germline V gene has CDR1 PRHDT and CDR2 FYEKMQ (reference sequence). Trimming took 1 base from V and 8 from J, leaving 4 bases between them. The CDR3 region is CASSLAGTQYF. DNA for the CDR3: TGTGCCAGCAGCTTAGCGGGTACGCAGTATTTT.

The rearrangement uses TRBV5-5 and TRBJ1-1, with a tentative D call TRBD1 (5 bases). Germline V lookup: CDR1 SGHKS, CDR2 YYEKEE (reference sequence). The CDR3 spans 15 residues. Trimming took off 0 bases at V and 0 bases at J, with 9 bases between the two ends. This CDR3 is CASSLVRGMNTEAFF. The CDR3 DNA reads TGTGCCAGCAGCTTGGTTCGGGGGATGAACACTGAAGCTTTCTTT. Filled out from reference TRBV5-5 and TRBJ1-1, the complete variable domain reads DAGVTQSPTHLIKTRGQQVTLRCSPISGHKSVSWYQQVLGQGPQFIFQYYEKEERGRGNFPDRFSARQFPNYSSELNVNALLLGDSALYLCASSLVRGMNTEAFFGQGTRLTVV.

This rearrangement joins TRBV29-1 to TRBJ1-4; D may be TRBD1 (5 bases). The CDR3 sequence is 12 residues long. The V end lost 6 bases, the J end lost 3 bases, and 8 bases lay between the germline ends. CDR1 is SQVTM, CDR2 ANQGSEA, per germline. The CDR3 is CSVGGANEKLFF. The CDR3 nucleotides are TGCAGCGTGGGGGGGGCTAATGAAAAACTGTTTTTT.

The rearrangement links TRBV6-4 to TRBJ1-4; 7 bases map to TRBD1. Losses at the gene ends were 3 bases for V and 7 bases for J; bases not matched to a gene: 11. CDR1 and CDR2 from the germline V gene are MRHNA and SNTAGT. This CDR3 comprises 16 residues. The CDR3 DNA reads as TGTGCCAGCAGTGAGGGTCCACAGGGGCGCGGTGAAAAACTGTTTTTT. Translated, it gives CASSEGPQGRGEKLFF.

This clone was found once. The chain couples TRBV12-3 or TRBV12-4 to TRBJ2-2; no definite D call. The CDR3 is made up of 12 amino acids. Trimming cost V 8 bases and J 3 bases, with 7 bases left between them. As DNA, the CDR3 is TGTGCCAGCGGCCCTCACACCGGGGAGCTGTTTTTT. This codes for CASGPHTGELFF.

The chain carries TRBV5-1 and TRBJ2-6; D is unresolved. CDR1 SGHRS and CDR2 YFSETQ come from the germline V gene. This CDR3 has 15 residues. Trimming removed 0 bases at V and 2 bases at J, with 6 bases between. DNA for the CDR3: TGCGCCAGCAGCTTGGGTCGTCCTGGGGCCAACGTCCTGACTTTC. It encodes CASSLGRPGANVLTF.

The genes are TRBV14 and TRBJ2-5; D perhaps matches TRBD1 (5 bases). Germline lookup yields CDR1 SGHDN and CDR2 FVKESK. The CDR3 totals 14 residues. Trimming took 3 bases from V and 1 from J, leaving 9 bases between them. CDR3 amino acids: CASSQVGPQETQYF. The CDR3, as DNA: TGTGCCAGCAGCCAGGTGGGGCCCCAAGAGACCCAGTACTTC.

This sequence joins TRBV28 and TRBJ1-1; 10 positions agree with TRBD1. This CDR3 has 15 residues. V shed 5 bases and J 4 bases; nucleotides not matched to a gene: 7. The germline CDR1 and CDR2 sequences are MDHEN and SYDVKM. Here the CDR3 reads CASSPSRTGGTEAFF. CDR3 bases: TGTGCCAGCAGTCCATCCCGGACAGGGGGCACTGAAGCTTTCTTT.

The V gene is TRBV19, the J gene TRBJ2-5, with 10 bases fitting TRBD1. Germline lookup yields CDR1 LNHDA and CDR2 SQIVND (reference sequence). CDR3 length: 15 residues. V shed 5 bases and J 5 bases; nucleotides not matched to a gene: 8. This chain's CDR3 is CASSPVTGGLETQYF. Here the CDR3 DNA reads TGTGCCAGTAGTCCGGTGACAGGGGGCTTGGAGACCCAGTACTTC.

This clone was seen a single time. The chain recombines TRBV4-1 with TRBJ2-2; 14 bases match TRBD2. The CDR3 is 18 amino acids. V was pared by 1 base and J by 4 bases, with 5 bases of the junction left unmatched. Germline CDR1 reads MGHRA; CDR2 reads YSYEKL. CDR3 coding DNA: TGCGCCAGCAGCCAAGGAGGACTAGCGGGAGGAAGCACCGGGGAGCTGTTTTTT. Protein product: CASSQGGLAGGSTGELFF.

This clone was seen just once. V is TRBV18 and J is TRBJ1-3; 10 bases map to TRBD1. The V gene's germline CDR1 is KGHSH and CDR2 LQKENI. V gave up 1 base and J gave up 2 bases; unmatched junction bases: 2. The CDR3 sequence is 16 residues long. The CDR3 loop reads CASSPRGTGAGNTIYF. CDR3 DNA sequence: TGTGCCAGCTCACCACGAGGGACAGGGGCTGGAAACACCATATATTTT.

The rearrangement uses TRBV30 and TRBJ2-2; no reliable D call. Trimming pared 3 bases from V and 4 bases from J, leaving 6 bases between. The germline gives CDR1 GTSNPN, CDR2 SVGIG (reference sequence). The length of the CDR3 is 12 residues. DNA for the CDR3: TGTGCCTGGAGACATTCCACCGGGGAGCTGTTTTTT. This translates into CAWRHSTGELFF.

The chain combines TRBV19 with TRBJ1-1, with D unresolved. The CDR3 length is 12 residues. V dropped 7 bases and J dropped 2 bases, with 8 bases sitting between them. Germline V CDR1 and CDR2: LNHDA, SQIVND (reference sequence). The CDR3 nucleotides are TGTGCCAGTAAGGAGGTAAACACTGAAGCTTTCTTT. It encodes CASKEVNTEAFF. The full variable domain, rest sourced from reference TRBV19 and TRBJ1-1, is DGGITQSPKYLFRKEGQNVTLSCEQNLNHDAMYWYRQDPGQGLRLIYYSQIVNDFQKGDIAEGYSVSREKKESFPLTVTSAQKNPTAFYLCASKEVNTEAFFGQGTRLTVV.

CDR3 nucleotides: TGCGCCAGCAGTGGCGGGGGGCGGGTGAGTGAGCAGTTCTTC. Translated: CASSGGGRVSEQFF. This chain connects TRBV10-2 to TRBJ2-1, with 8 nucleotides matching TRBD2. The V gene end was trimmed by 4 bases and the J gene end by 9 bases; junction bases not matched to a gene: 8. Germline lookup yields CDR1 WSHSY and CDR2 SAAADI. The CDR3 is 14 amino acids.

The rearrangement joins TRBV5-1 to TRBJ1-3; 9 nucleotides agree with TRBD1. Trimming took 3 bases from V and 8 from J; bases not matched to a gene: 6. CDR1 and CDR2 from the germline V gene are SGHRS and YFSETQ. The CDR3 loop spans 14 amino acids. CDR3 region: CASSSGQGWDTIYF. DNA for the CDR3: TGCGCCAGCAGCTCCGGACAGGGGTGGGACACCATATATTTT.